This T cell receptor beta chain came from a study of blood T cell repertoires in COVID-19. On the study more broadly: T cells, B-cell-depleted T cells, or PBMCs provided the cDNA or gDNA that served as material.

In the source study's methods: Reference gene primer amplification gave estimated nucleated cell counts. Repertoires were generated with immunoSEQ multiplex PCR, while TCRdb's copy carries only in-frame clones and drops some. That table is the source of V, J and clone size, and D and trimming were worked out from the DNA. This sample has 200,000 to 250,000 clones; roughly 84% occur once, and the top ten carry 1.9%. Germline assignment: CDR1 LNHDA and CDR2 SQIVND (reference sequence). CDR3 length: 13 residues. V was clipped by 7 bases and J by 5 bases, with 14 bases between them. Sequencing input: peripheral blood. The chain joins TRBV19 to TRBJ1-1; perhaps TRBD1 as D (5 bases). The clonotype comes from a man between 35 and 55 years old with active or convalescent COVID-19. The CDR3, as DNA: TGTGCCAGTACCCCGAGCAGGGTAACTGAAGCTTTCTTT. It encodes CASTPSRVTEAFF.